This passage covers 18 T cell receptor beta chains from one sample sequenced in a study of brain T cells in children with intractable seizures. Data came from immunoSEQ multiplex PCR; TCRdb stores just in-frame clones and leaves some out. The sample carries around 340,000 clones, about 94% recorded once. As for time point: blood from clinic visit 5 months post-surgery; TSC patient then seizure free. Here the sequenced sample was peripheral blood, taken roughly 5 months after surgery. All receptors derive from a boy under two years old with tuberous sclerosis and intractable seizures.

The rearrangement links TRBV28 to TRBJ2-5; TRBD2 matches at 15 bases. Germline V gives CDR1 MDHEN, CDR2 SYDVKM. The CDR3 contains 19 residues. Trimming at V came to 7 bases and at J to 6 bases, leaving 18 bases not matched to a gene. CDR3 protein: CASIPRYLGLAGGPQTQYF. The DNA of the CDR3 is TGTGCCAGCATCCCGAGGTACCTAGGACTAGCGGGAGGGCCTCAGACCCAGTACTTC.

This rearrangement joins TRBV3-1 (or the pseudogene TRBV3-2) to TRBJ2-5; 7 nucleotides agree with TRBD1. CDR1 and CDR2 (germline): LGHDT, YNNKEL (reference sequence). The CDR3 contains 15 residues. V was pared by 2 bases and J by 2 bases, with 5 bases of the junction left unmatched. The CDR3 nucleotides are TGTGCCAGCAGCCAATATGCGACAGGGCAAGAGACCCAGTACTTC. The encoded protein is CASSQYATGQETQYF.

The chain has TRBV30 and TRBJ1-2; D not certain. Trimming stripped 0 bases from V and 0 bases from J, with 8 bases between. This CDR3 is 14 amino acids long. Germline V gives CDR1 GTSNPN, CDR2 SVGIG (reference sequence). The CDR3 nucleotides are TGTGCCTGGAGTGTGAACCCCACTAACTATGGCTACACCTTC. The encoded protein is CAWSVNPTNYGYTF.

The chain combines TRBV7-9 with TRBJ1-6, with D uncertain. The CDR3 is 15 residues long. Trimming removed 1 base from V and 10 bases from J, with 14 bases in between. Germline V gene sequence: CDR1 SEHNR, CDR2 FQNEAQ (reference sequence). The CDR3 nucleotides are TGTGCCAGCAGCTTAGTCACGGGGATCAGATCACCCCTCCACTTT. It translates to CASSLVTGIRSPLHF.

The J gene is TRBJ1-1, the V gene TRBV2, with TRBD1 as a possible D gene (5 bases). Trimming took off 7 bases at V and 1 base at J, with 10 bases between the two ends. The CDR3 is 13 amino acids. Germline assignment: CDR1 SNHLY and CDR2 FYNNEI. CDR3 in amino acids: CASNLDRNTEAFF. The CDR3 DNA follows: TGTGCCAGCAACCTAGACAGGAACACTGAAGCTTTCTTT.

The rearrangement links TRBV2 to TRBJ2-1; 7 bases line up with TRBD2. This CDR3 is 16 amino acids long. V lost 3 bases and J lost 3; bases outside the gene matches: 8. CDR1 is SNHLY and CDR2 is FYNNEI in the germline V gene. CDR3 DNA sequence: TGTGCCAGCAGTGAGAGGGAGACTAGCCGCTACAATGAGCAGTTCTTC. Translating gives CASSERETSRYNEQFF.

The chain combines TRBV5-4 with TRBJ2-7; D call uncertain. Per the germline V gene, CDR1 is SGHNT and CDR2 is YYREEE (reference sequence). The CDR3 is 12 residues long. The V and J ends lost 4 bases and 5 bases respectively, with 10 bases between them. CDR3 residues: CASSTRTNEQYF. CDR3 bases: TGTGCCAGCAGCACGCGGACCAACGAGCAGTACTTC. The variable domain in full, with the rest retrieved from reference TRBV5-4 and TRBJ2-7, is ETGVTQSPTHLIKTRGQQVTLRCSSQSGHNTVSWYQQALGQGPQFIFQYYREEENGRGNFPPRFSGLQFPNYSSELNVNALELDDSALYLCASSTRTNEQYFGPGTRLTVT.

The chain couples TRBV5-1 to TRBJ2-5; D is unresolved. This CDR3 comprises 15 residues. The germline V and J ends were trimmed by 1 base and 4 bases, with 14 bases remaining between them. Germline-derived CDR1 and CDR2 are SGHRS and YFSETQ. CDR3: CASSLIGRTPETQYF. CDR3 in DNA: TGCGCCAGCAGCTTGATCGGCAGGACCCCAGAGACCCAGTACTTC.

The gene calls are TRBV1 and TRBJ2-5; the table names TRBD2, a call not compared with the DNA. TRBV1 is listed as a pseudogene. This CDR3 spans 19 amino acids. The CDR3, as DNA: TGCACCAGCAGCCAAGAAGGTGGGCCGAGCGGGAGGATCAAAGAGACCCAGTACTTC. Translating gives CTSSQEGGPSGRIKETQYF.

This chain connects TRBV10-2 to TRBJ2-1, with D tentatively TRBD1 (5 bases). The CDR3 is 17 amino acids. Germline V lookup: CDR1 WSHSY, CDR2 SAAADI. Trimming left V 6 bases short and J 0 bases short, with 18 bases between. The CDR3 protein is CASSRRSDRGSYNEQFF. For the CDR3, the DNA is TGCGCCAGCAGCCGACGCTCGGATAGGGGCTCCTACAATGAGCAGTTCTTC.

This clone was observed many times. The rearrangement uses TRBV10-3 and TRBJ2-7; 7 nucleotides align to TRBD1. V shed 4 bases and J 3 bases; nucleotides not matched to a gene: 12. CDR1 and CDR2 from the germline V gene are ENHRY and SYGVKD. CDR3 length equals 16 residues. CDR3 DNA sequence: TGTGCCATCAGTGTCCTCCGGGACAGCCTAAGCTACGAGCAGTACTTC. This gives the protein CAISVLRDSLSYEQYF.

In the case of this clone: The sample holds other DNA sequences that translate to the same CDR3. The gene calls are TRBV9 and TRBJ2-7; D is unresolved. Trimming stripped 4 bases from V and 0 bases from J, with 8 bases between. The CDR3 extends over 13 amino acids. Germline V gene lookup returns CDR1 SGDLS and CDR2 YYNGEE. CDR3 nucleotide sequence: TGTGCCAGCAGCCCAAGGAGCTCCTACGAGCAGTACTTC. Encoded protein: CASSPRSSYEQYF.

Turning to this clone: A junction boundary mismatches the germline segment, possibly from a read error. The chain joins TRBV7-7 to TRBJ2-1; D is perhaps TRBD2 (6 bases). Per germline, CDR1 SSHAT and CDR2 FNYEAQ (reference sequence). The CDR3 is made up of 15 amino acids. As DNA, the CDR3 is TGTGCTAGCAGCTTATATGGGCTTGGGGAGGCTGAGCAGTTCTTC. It specifies CASSLYGLGEAEQFF.

The chain links TRBV15 to TRBJ2-7; D tentatively fits TRBD1 or TRBD2 (5 bases each). The CDR3 sequence is 15 residues long. The V and J ends lost 2 bases and 0 bases respectively, with 11 bases between them. From germline, CDR1 is LNHNV and CDR2 YYDKDF (reference sequence). CDR3 bases: TGTGCCACCAGCAGAAGGTCGAGGGGCTCCTACGAGCAGTACTTC. It codes for CATSRRSRGSYEQYF.

The genes are TRBV15 and TRBJ2-1; D is ambiguous. Trimming left V 0 bases short and J 4 bases short, with 7 bases between. The CDR3 spans 14 residues. Germline-derived CDR1 and CDR2 are LNHNV and YYDKDF (reference sequence). CDR3 in amino acids: CATSRDKGYNEQFF. The CDR3, as DNA: TGTGCCACCAGCAGAGATAAGGGATACAATGAGCAGTTCTTC.

The chain combines TRBV7-3 with TRBJ2-2; 8 bases align to TRBD1. The junction had 4 bases not matched to a gene; V was cut back by 3 bases and J by 1 base. CDR3 length: 16 residues. Per germline, CDR1 SGHTA and CDR2 FQGTGA. CDR3 coding DNA: TGTGCCAGCAGCTTCTTCGGGACAGGGAACACCGGGGAGCTGTTTTTT. Translation gives CASSFFGTGNTGELFF.

The chain is built from TRBV6-1 and TRBJ2-5, with 8 bases lining up with TRBD2. The CDR3 contains 14 residues. With 2 bases clipped from V and 1 base from J, the junction kept 0 bases outside the gene matches. The germline CDR1 and CDR2 sequences are MNHNS and SASEGT. The CDR3 is CASSELAGQETQYF. In nucleotides, the CDR3 is TGTGCCAGCAGTGAACTAGCGGGCCAAGAGACCCAGTACTTC.

This clone was seen a few times. The rearrangement joins TRBV19 to TRBJ1-2; 7 bases are shared with TRBD1. V was pared by 1 base and J by 8 bases, with 7 bases of the junction left unmatched. This CDR3 region has 14 residues. Germline assignment: CDR1 LNHDA and CDR2 SQIVND (reference sequence). For the CDR3, the DNA is TGTGCCAGTAGTATAGGAAGAGGGGGCGACGGCTACACCTTC. This encodes CASSIGRGGDGYTF.